Following are 12 T cell receptor beta chains from one sample sequenced in a study of regulatory T cells in long-lasting Graves disease. CDR3-region Arm-PCR and iRepertoire HTBI primers produced the TCR beta libraries. TCRdb processed the multiplex PCR reads anew with MiXCR; each CDR3 protein has one entry. The sample yields about 430,000 distinct CDR3 sequences, over 14% seen once. Documented time point: newly diagnosed GD, antithyroid drugs for less than 3 months. Generation of the TCR library employed RNA extracted from PBMCs. These same records also appear under a second study, on T cells in Graves' hyperthyroidism and ophthalmopathy.

Here the sequenced sample was peripheral blood mononuclear cells (PBMCs), taken at new diagnosis, from a patient treated with antithyroid drugs. The source is a woman between 40 and 50 years old with Graves disease.

This clonotype was recorded many times. The rearrangement uses TRBV20-1 and TRBJ2-5, with D possibly TRBD1 on 6 matching bases. CDR3 length equals 14 residues. From germline, CDR1 is DFQATT and CDR2 SNEGSKA (reference sequence). V lost 0 bases to trimming and J lost 4 bases, with 12 bases between them. The CDR3 DNA follows: TGCAGTGCTAGAGATTGGGGGCGCAGAGAGACCCAGTACTTC. It translates to CSARDWGRRETQYF.

This clonotype showed up just a few times. This may stem from a read error, because a much larger clone lies one nucleotide away. The chain is built from TRBV6-2 or TRBV6-3 and TRBJ2-1, with TRBD2 as a possible D gene (6 bases). This CDR3 is 16 amino acids long. The germline V gene encodes CDR1 MNHEY and CDR2 SVGEGT. CDR3 loop: CASSYSGGEAYNEQLF. The CDR3 nucleotides are TGTGCCAGCAGTTACTCGGGGGGAGAGGCTTACAATGAGCAGCTCTTC.

This clonotype was counted ten times or more. The rearrangement links TRBV20-1 to TRBJ1-2, with TRBD1 matching 9 bases. The CDR3 spans 15 residues. CDR1 and CDR2 from the germline V gene are DFQATT and SNEGSKA (reference sequence). The junction had 11 bases not matched to a gene; V was cut back by 6 bases and J by 3 bases. The CDR3 region has the DNA TGCAGTGCGACAGGACAGGGGCCATATTACTATGGCTACACCTTC. It translates to CSATGQGPYYYGYTF.

This clonotype was detected many times. V gene TRBV2 combines with J gene TRBJ2-2, with 10 nucleotides matching TRBD2. This CDR3 spans 14 amino acids. The trim removed 4 bases at V and 8 bases at J, leaving 4 bases unmatched. Germline loops: CDR1 SNHLY, CDR2 FYNNEI. The CDR3 region has the DNA TGTGCCAGCAGTGGACTAGCGGGCGTGGGGGAGCTGTTTTTT. Residues: CASSGLAGVGELFF. Filled out from reference TRBV2 and TRBJ2-2, the complete variable domain reads EPEVTQTPSHQVTQMGQEVILRCVPISNHLYFYWYRQILGQKVEFLVSFYNNEISEKSEIFDDQFSVERPDGSNFTLKIRSTKLEDSAMYFCASSGLAGVGELFFGEGSRLTVL.

This sequence joins TRBV19 and TRBJ2-7, with a weak D call TRBD1 (5 bases). The length of the CDR3 is 14 residues. V lost 1 base and J 2 bases, leaving 9 bases between the germline ends. Looked up from germline, CDR1 is LNHDA and CDR2 is SQIVND (reference sequence). The CDR3 DNA sequence: TGTGCCAGTAGTATAGTCGCAGGGCCCTACGAGCAGTACTTC. This translates into CASSIVAGPYEQYF. The entire variable domain, with the rest obtained from reference TRBV19 and TRBJ2-7, is as follows: DGGITQSPKYLFRKEGQNVTLSCEQNLNHDAMYWYRQDPGQGLRLIYYSQIVNDFQKGDIAEGYSVSREKKESFPLTVTSAQKNPTAFYLCASSIVAGPYEQYFGPGTRLTVT.

A few counts support this clonotype. The CDR3 sequence is CASSVGGEGNQPQHF. The DNA for the CDR3 is TGTGCCAGCAGCGTAGGGGGGGAGGGCAATCAGCCCCAGCATTTT. The rearrangement uses TRBV9 and TRBJ1-5, with a tentative D call TRBD1 (5 bases). Trimming left V 0 bases short and J 2 bases short, with 9 bases between. The CDR3 is 15 residues long. CDR1 is SGDLS and CDR2 is YYNGEE in the germline V gene.

The chain carries TRBV19 and TRBJ2-1, with 9 bases identical to TRBD1. The J call may be in error: the DNA end matches TRBJ2-4 better. The CDR3 length is 15 residues. Looked up from germline, CDR1 is LNHDA and CDR2 is SQIVND (reference sequence). CDR3 loop: CASSLTGGEGDIQYF. As DNA, the CDR3 is TGTGCCAGTAGTCTCACAGGGGGCGAGGGGGACATTCAGTACTTC.

The V and J genes are TRBV19 and TRBJ2-1; D might be TRBD1 (5 bases). Deletions cut 4 bases from V and 4 bases from J, with 14 bases between. This CDR3 is 15 amino acids long. Germline V gene data show CDR1 as LNHDA and CDR2 as SQIVND (reference sequence). The CDR3 coding sequence is TGTGCCAGTAGTACTCAGGGTGGAAGGTACAATGAGCAGTTCTTC. Amino acid sequence: CASSTQGGRYNEQFF.

This sequence joins TRBV6-1 and TRBJ1-2; D is possibly TRBD1 (5 bases). The CDR3 runs to 11 residues. Germline values: CDR1 MNHNS, CDR2 SASEGT. Between the trimmed V and J ends, which lost 5 bases and 7 bases, there was a span of 8 bases. As DNA, the CDR3 is TGTGCCAGCAGTACCAGGGCTGGCTACACCTTC. This gives the protein CASSTRAGYTF.

This clonotype was counted many times. The rearrangement joins TRBV11-2 to TRBJ2-2; possible D gene TRBD2, 6 bases. Trimming cost V 1 base and J 4 bases, with 13 bases left between them. Per the germline V gene, CDR1 is SGHAT and CDR2 is FQNNGV. The CDR3 runs 16 residues. CDR3 sequence: CASSLVPRGSTGELFF. In DNA form, the CDR3 reads TGTGCCAGCAGCTTAGTCCCCCGGGGGAGCACCGGGGAGCTGTTTTTT.

The V call is TRBV29-1, the J call TRBJ2-2, with D perhaps matching TRBD2 (5 bases). With 4 bases removed from V and 5 bases from J, the gap between germline ends came to 14 bases. CDR1 and CDR2 from the germline V gene are SQVTM and ANQGSEA. The CDR3 has 14 residues. The CDR3 DNA sequence: TGCAGCGTTGTCCAAGGGCGCGGGACCGGGGAGCTGTTTTTT. As protein: CSVVQGRGTGELFF.

As to this clonotype: A much larger clone is a single base away; this may be a read error. The chain joins TRBV11-2 to TRBJ2-7; D unclear. The germline V gene has CDR1 SGHAT and CDR2 FQNNGV. Trimming removed 1 base from V and 2 bases from J, with 9 bases in between. The CDR3 length is 14 residues. The chain's CDR3 is CASSLGVSPYEQYF. DNA of the CDR3: TGTGCCAGCAGCTTAGGTGTCAGCCCCTACGAGCAGTACTTC.